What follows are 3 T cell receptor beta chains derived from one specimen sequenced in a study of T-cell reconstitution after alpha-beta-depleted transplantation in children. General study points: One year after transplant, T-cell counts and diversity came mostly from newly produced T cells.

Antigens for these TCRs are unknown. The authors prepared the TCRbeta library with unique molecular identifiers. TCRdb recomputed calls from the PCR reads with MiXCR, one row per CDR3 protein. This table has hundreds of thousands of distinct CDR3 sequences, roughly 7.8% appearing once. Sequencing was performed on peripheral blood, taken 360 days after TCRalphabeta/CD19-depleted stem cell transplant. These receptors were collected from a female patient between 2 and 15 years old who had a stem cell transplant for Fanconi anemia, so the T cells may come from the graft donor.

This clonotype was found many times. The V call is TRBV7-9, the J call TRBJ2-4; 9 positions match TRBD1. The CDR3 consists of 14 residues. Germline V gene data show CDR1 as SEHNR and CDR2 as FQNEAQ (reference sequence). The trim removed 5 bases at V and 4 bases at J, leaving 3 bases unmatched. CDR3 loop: CASSPGQGKNIQYF. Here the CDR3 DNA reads TGTGCCAGCAGCCCGGGACAGGGTAAAAACATTCAGTACTTC.

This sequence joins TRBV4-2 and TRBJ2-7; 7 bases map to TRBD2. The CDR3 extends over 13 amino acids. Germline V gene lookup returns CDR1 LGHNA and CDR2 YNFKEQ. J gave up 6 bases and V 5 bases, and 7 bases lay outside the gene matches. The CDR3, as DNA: TGTGCCAGCAGCGTACCGGGGGGACGCGAGCAGTACTTC. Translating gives CASSVPGGREQYF.

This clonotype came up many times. CDR3 DNA sequence: TGTGCCAGCAGCTTAGAACTGGGGAGCGCCGGGGAGCTGTTTTTT. Translated: CASSLELGSAGELFF. The gene calls are TRBV7-9 and TRBJ2-2; a possible D gene is TRBD2 (5 bases). Germline V gene lookup returns CDR1 SEHNR and CDR2 FQNEAQ (reference sequence). With 1 base removed from V and 6 bases from J, the gap between germline ends came to 12 bases. The CDR3 has 15 residues.